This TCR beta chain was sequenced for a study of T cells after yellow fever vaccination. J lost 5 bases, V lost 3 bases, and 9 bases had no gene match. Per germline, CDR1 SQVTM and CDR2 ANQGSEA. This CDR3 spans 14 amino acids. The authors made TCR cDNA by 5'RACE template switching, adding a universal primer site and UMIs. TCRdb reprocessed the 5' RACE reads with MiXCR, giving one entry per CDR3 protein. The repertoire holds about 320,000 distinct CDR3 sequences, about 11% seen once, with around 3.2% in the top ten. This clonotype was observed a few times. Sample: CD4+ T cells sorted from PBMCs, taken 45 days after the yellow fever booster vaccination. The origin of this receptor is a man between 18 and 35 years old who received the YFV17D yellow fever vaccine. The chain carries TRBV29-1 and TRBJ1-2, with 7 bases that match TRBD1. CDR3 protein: CSVDVGGVRYGYTF. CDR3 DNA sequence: TGCAGCGTTGACGTAGGGGGCGTACGGTATGGCTACACCTTC.